This is a list of T cell receptor beta chains from one sample in a study of shared clonotypes between healthy human individuals. TCRdb's table, derived via immunoSEQ multiplex PCR, lists solely in-frame clones and lacks some. Among roughly 2.6 million clones listed, more than 80% were seen once. Sequenced: naive CD4+ T cells sorted from blood. These TCRs come from a man younger than 35 in good health. CDR3s include the opening cysteine and the closing phenylalanine or tryptophan. Each record gives: V gene, J gene, D gene, clone size, CDR3 protein, CDR3 DNA. D genes are given only for firm matches. Clone size, where shown, is once, few, many, or a class for clones that have expanded.

TRBV7-6	TRBJ2-5	NA	once	CASSVGGETQYF	TGTGCCAGCAGCGTGGGTGGGGAGACCCAGTACTTC
TRBV4-3	TRBJ2-1	NA	NA	CASSQAESSYNEQFF	TGCGCCAGCAGCCAAGCCGAAAGCTCCTACAATGAGCAGTTCTTC
TRBV14	TRBJ2-2	TRBD2	NA	CASSPVAGGPTGELFF	TGTGCCAGCAGCCCTGTTGCGGGGGGGCCCACCGGGGAGCTGTTTTTT
TRBV5-1	TRBJ1-2	TRBD1	NA	CASSLGQGDLRGYTF	TGCGCCAGCAGCTTGGGACAGGGGGATTTGAGAGGCTACACCTTC
TRBV14	TRBJ2-5	TRBD2	NA	CASSQGASGGFETQYF	TGTGCCAGCAGCCAAGGTGCTAGCGGGGGGTTCGAGACCCAGTACTTC
TRBV4-3	TRBJ2-2	NA	NA	CASSQDRTNTGELFF	TGCGCCAGCAGCCAAGACAGGACGAACACCGGGGAGCTGTTTTTT
TRBV28	TRBJ1-2	TRBD1	NA	CASTSGTVIGYTF	TGTGCCAGCACCTCCGGGACAGTCATTGGCTACACCTTC
TRBV16	TRBJ2-5	TRBD1	NA	CASSQSIGTGAQETQYF	TGTGCCAGCAGCCAATCAATCGGGACAGGGGCCCAAGAGACCCAGTACTTC
TRBV5-6	TRBJ1-5	NA	once	CASSLRQIESNQPQHF	TGTGCCAGCAGCTTGAGACAAATCGAATCCAATCAGCCCCAGCATTTT
TRBV19	TRBJ2-5	NA	NA	CASSTLETGIPYF	TGTGCCAGTAGTACCCTAGAAACAGGGATCCCGTACTTC
TRBV28	TRBJ1-2	NA	few	CASSGPGGGSYGYTF	TGTGCCAGCAGCGGTCCGGGAGGGGGAAGCTATGGCTACACCTTC
TRBV7-2	TRBJ2-1	NA	NA	CASSLQSLNYNEQFF	TGTGCCAGCAGCTTACAATCTCTTAACTACAATGAGCAGTTCTTC
TRBV7-9	TRBJ2-7	TRBD1	NA	CASSQRTGGLNEQYF	TGCGCCAGCAGCCAACGAACAGGGGGCTTAAACGAGCAGTACTTC
TRBV5-1	TRBJ2-3	TRBD2	NA	CASSHSGGRGDTQYF	TGCGCCAGCAGCCACAGCGGGGGGCGGGGAGATACGCAGTATTTT
TRBV25-1	TRBJ2-2	NA	NA	CASSELGPTGELFF	TGTGCCAGCAGTGAATTGGGTCCCACCGGGGAGCTGTTTTTT
TRBV11-2	TRBJ1-1	NA	NA	CASSLVGFEAFF	TGTGCCAGCAGCTTAGTGGGCTTTGAAGCTTTCTTT
TRBV2	TRBJ1-1	NA	few	CASVGQPNTEAFF	TGTGCCAGCGTCGGACAGCCGAACACTGAAGCTTTCTTT
TRBV19	TRBJ2-5	NA	NA	CASSIRGMGETQYF	TGTGCCAGTAGTATAAGGGGAATGGGAGAGACCCAGTACTTC
TRBV30	TRBJ2-2	NA	NA	CAWSKGAGELFF	TGTGCCTGGAGTAAGGGGGCCGGGGAGCTGTTTTTT
TRBV12-5	TRBJ2-1	NA	NA	CASGAGAEYNEQFF	TGTGCTAGTGGGGCTGGGGCGGAATACAATGAGCAGTTCTTC
TRBV5-6	TRBJ2-2	NA	NA	CAGSLTFSGRAGELFF	TGTGCCGGCAGCTTGACTTTTTCCGGACGGGCCGGGGAGCTGTTTTTT
TRBV15	TRBJ1-5	NA	NA	CATSRDQAGLNQPQHF	TGTGCCACCAGCAGAGATCAGGCAGGGTTGAATCAGCCCCAGCATTTT
TRBV7-9	TRBJ2-2	NA	NA	CASSLGQANTGELFF	TGTGCCAGCAGCTTAGGACAGGCAAACACCGGGGAGCTGTTTTTT
TRBV9	TRBJ2-2	NA	NA	CASSVRAVGVGELFF	TGTGCCAGCAGCGTCAGAGCAGTAGGGGTAGGGGAGCTGTTTTTT
TRBV2	TRBJ2-3	NA	NA	CASRATGFTDTQYF	TGTGCCAGCAGGGCCACAGGGTTTACAGATACGCAGTATTTT
TRBV29-1	TRBJ2-5	TRBD1	once	CSVVQGTGWGETQYF	TGCAGCGTTGTACAAGGGACAGGGTGGGGAGAGACCCAGTACTTC
TRBV6-5	TRBJ1-3	NA	NA	CASRYTDSGNTIYF	TGTGCCAGCAGATACACTGACTCTGGAAACACCATATATTTT
TRBV5-1	TRBJ1-5	NA	NA	CASSLEGSINQPQHF	TGCGCCAGCAGCTTGGAGGGGTCTATCAATCAGCCCCAGCATTTT
TRBV4-3	TRBJ1-1	NA	NA	CASSQDRDGRMNTEAFF	TGCGCCAGCAGCCAAGATAGGGACGGACGGATGAACACTGAAGCTTTCTTT
TRBV29-1	TRBJ2-2	TRBD2	NA	CSVASSGRTGELFF	TGCAGCGTTGCAAGCAGCGGGAGAACCGGGGAGCTGTTTTTT
TRBV4-3	TRBJ1-3	NA	NA	CASSQETGVNTIYF	TGCGCCAGCAGCCAAGAAACGGGCGTAAACACCATATATTTT
TRBV6-5	TRBJ2-3	TRBD2	NA	CASSPLAETDTQYF	TGTGCCAGCAGTCCCCTAGCGGAAACAGATACGCAGTATTTT
TRBV19	TRBJ2-7	NA	NA	CASSRGFNSYEQYF	TGTGCCAGTAGCCGGGGATTCAACTCCTACGAGCAGTACTTC
TRBV6-6	TRBJ1-1	TRBD1	NA	CASSYSRQGASEAFF	TGTGCCAGCAGTTACTCGCGGCAGGGGGCCTCTGAAGCTTTCTTT
TRBV18	TRBJ2-1	NA	NA	CASSPGGGVDEQFF	TGTGCCAGCTCACCTGGAGGGGGGGTCGATGAGCAGTTCTTC
TRBV11-2	TRBJ1-6	NA	NA	CASSPGTVYNSPLHF	TGTGCCAGCAGCCCTGGGACGGTCTATAATTCACCCCTCCACTTT
TRBV5-6	TRBJ1-1	NA	NA	CASSSSGTGNTEAFF	TGTGCCAGCAGCTCATCCGGGACGGGGAACACTGAAGCTTTCTTT
TRBV5-1	TRBJ1-1	NA	NA	CASSLKDGGTEAFF	TGCGCCAGCAGCTTAAAGGACGGGGGCACTGAAGCTTTCTTT
TRBV4-2	TRBJ2-7	NA	once	CASSQVWASPGEQYF	TGTGCCAGCAGCCAAGTTTGGGCTAGCCCGGGGGAGCAGTACTTC
TRBV2	TRBJ2-1	TRBD1	NA	CASSASRQGVNEQFF	TGTGCCAGCAGTGCTTCGAGACAGGGGGTCAATGAGCAGTTCTTC